These 24 T cell receptor beta chains were sequenced from one sample in a study of blood T cell repertoires in COVID-19. Repertoires were generated with immunoSEQ multiplex PCR, while TCRdb's copy carries only in-frame clones and drops some. Among approximately 160,000 clones listed, approximately 90% were seen once. The sample taken for sequencing was peripheral blood. These receptors came from a middle-aged man with acute or convalescent COVID-19.

This chain uses TRBV7-3 with TRBJ2-1; 13 bases map to TRBD2. Germline-derived CDR1 and CDR2 are SGHTA and FQGTGA. The CDR3 loop spans 15 amino acids. Germline trimming cut 5 bases from V and 4 bases from J; bases unmatched to any gene: 2. CDR3 in DNA: TGTGCCAGCAGCCAGGGACTAGCGGGGTACAATGAGCAGTTCTTC. Translated, it gives CASSQGLAGYNEQFF. Full variable domain (rest looked up from reference TRBV7-3 and TRBJ2-1): GAGVSQTPSNKVTEKGKYVELRCDPISGHTALYWYRQSLGQGPEFLIYFQGTGAADDSGLPNDRFFAVRPEGSVSTLKIQRTERGDSAVYLCASSQGLAGYNEQFFGPGTRLTVL.

The chain carries TRBV29-1 and TRBJ2-3; D is possibly TRBD1 (5 bases). The CDR3 length is 12 residues. The V end lost 4 bases, the J end lost 6 bases, and 11 bases lay between the germline ends. CDR1 is SQVTM and CDR2 is ANQGSEA in the germline V gene. The DNA for the CDR3 is TGCAGCGTTGTAGGGGTGGGGGATACGCAGTATTTT. This gives the protein CSVVGVGDTQYF.

Concerning this clone itself: A junction boundary mismatches the germline segment, possibly from a read error. DNA of the CDR3: TGTGCTAGCAGCTTAAAGACCAACAGGGGTGCGTTTAGCACAGATACGCAGTATTTT. Protein sequence: CASSLKTNRGAFSTDTQYF. J is TRBJ2-3 and V is TRBV7-7, with 7 bases lining up with TRBD1. The CDR3 loop spans 19 amino acids. CDR1 SSHAT and CDR2 FNYEAQ come from the germline V gene (reference sequence). The entire variable domain, with the rest obtained from reference TRBV7-7 and TRBJ2-3, is as follows: GAGVSQSPRYKVTKRGQDVTLRCDPISSHATLYWYQQALGQGPEFLTYFNYEAQPDKSGLPSDRFSAERPEGSISTLTIQRTEQRDSAMYRCASSLKTNRGAFSTDTQYFGPGTRLTVL.

The chain employs TRBV6-1 and TRBJ1-5, with D possibly being TRBD1 (5 bases). The CDR3 is 17 amino acids. Germline loops: CDR1 MNHNS, CDR2 SASEGT. The V end lost 3 bases, the J end lost 5 bases, and 20 bases lay between the germline ends. The CDR3 nucleotides are TGTGCCAGCAGTGAGACCCGGACAACCCAAGATTATCAGCCCCAGCATTTT. It codes for CASSETRTTQDYQPQHF.

The CDR3 DNA sequence: TGTGCCTGGAGTGCTGCGGGACTGAGCAATCAGCCCCAGCATTTT. Its translation: CAWSAAGLSNQPQHF. The chain joins TRBV30 to TRBJ1-5; a weak D match, TRBD1 (5 bases). Trimming shortened V by 1 base and J by 1 base, and 11 bases separated the two germline ends. The germline V gene has CDR1 GTSNPN and CDR2 SVGIG (reference sequence). The CDR3 totals 15 residues.

This chain joins TRBV9 and TRBJ2-1; 9 nucleotides match TRBD1. From germline, CDR1 is SGDLS and CDR2 YYNGEE. The CDR3 is made up of 14 amino acids. Germline trimming cut 0 bases from V and 6 bases from J; bases unmatched to any gene: 1. This chain's CDR3 is CASSVGDRVNEQFF. In nucleotides, the CDR3 is TGTGCCAGCAGCGTAGGGGACAGGGTCAATGAGCAGTTCTTC.

This chain joins TRBV3-1 (or the pseudogene TRBV3-2) and TRBJ2-1; TRBD2 matches 9 bases. The CDR3 extends over 15 amino acids. The germline CDR1 and CDR2 sequences are LGHDT and YNNKEL (reference sequence). Trimming removed 0 bases from V and 5 bases from J; junction bases left unmatched: 2. In DNA form, the CDR3 reads TGTGCCAGCAGCCAAGATAGCGGGGGCCACAATGAGCAGTTCTTC. Its translation: CASSQDSGGHNEQFF.

This rearrangement joins TRBV6-5 to TRBJ2-3; D ambiguous. The CDR3 totals 13 residues. Trimming took 1 base from V and 4 from J, leaving 6 bases between them. Germline values: CDR1 MNHEY, CDR2 SVGAGI. The CDR3 protein is CASSYFRADTQYF. The CDR3 DNA reads as TGTGCCAGCAGTTACTTCCGGGCAGATACGCAGTATTTT.

This sequence joins TRBV3-1 (or the pseudogene TRBV3-2) and TRBJ2-2; perhaps TRBD1 as D (6 bases). Germline assignment: CDR1 LGHDT and CDR2 YNNKEL (reference sequence). V lost 0 bases to trimming and J lost 0 bases, with 14 bases between them. The CDR3 totals 18 residues. The CDR3 here is CASSQDRARGSNTGELFF. In nucleotides, the CDR3 is TGTGCCAGCAGCCAAGATCGGGCCAGGGGATCGAACACCGGGGAGCTGTTTTTT.

The chain couples TRBV18 to TRBJ2-3; a weak D match, TRBD2 (6 bases). Germline V gene sequence: CDR1 KGHSH, CDR2 LQKENI. This CDR3 contains 16 residues. Trimming left V 3 bases short and J 0 bases short, with 13 bases between. The CDR3 DNA follows: TGTGCCAGCTCACCGGATGGAGGGGCTAGCACAGATACGCAGTATTTT. It specifies CASSPDGGASTDTQYF.

The chain joins TRBV5-1 to TRBJ2-3, with 9 bases fitting TRBD1. Losses at the gene ends were 0 bases for V and 0 bases for J; bases not matched to a gene: 2. Per the germline V gene, CDR1 is SGHRS and CDR2 is YFSETQ. The CDR3 consists of 16 residues. The CDR3 DNA reads as TGCGCCAGCAGCTTGGCCGGACAGGGGAGCACAGATACGCAGTATTTT. Translating gives CASSLAGQGSTDTQYF.

V gene TRBV6-5 combines with J gene TRBJ1-4, with TRBD1 matching over 8 bases. This CDR3 has 15 residues. The V gene's germline CDR1 is MNHEY and CDR2 SVGAGI. V shed 4 bases, J shed 6 bases, and the junction held 7 bases outside the gene matches. The chain's CDR3 is CASSSQGAGDEKLFF. CDR3 sequence (DNA): TGTGCCAGCAGTTCTCAGGGGGCGGGTGATGAAAAACTGTTTTTT.

This chain links TRBV27 with TRBJ1-6; TRBD1 is a possible D gene (5 bases). The CDR3 is made up of 17 amino acids. Trimming shortened V by 2 bases and J by 0 bases, and 11 bases separated the two germline ends. Germline V gene data show CDR1 as MNHEY and CDR2 as SMNVEV (reference sequence). The CDR3 nucleotides read TGTGCCAGCAGTTTAGTTCGCAGGGCCTCCTATAATTCACCCCTCCACTTT. It yields the protein CASSLVRRASYNSPLHF.

This clone was counted a single time. The chain couples TRBV7-3 to TRBJ2-2; TRBD2 aligns across 8 bases. CDR3 size: 15 residues. V trimming: 1 base; J trimming: 5 bases; junction bases outside the gene matches: 3. Germline values: CDR1 SGHTA, CDR2 FQGTGA. Written as DNA, the CDR3 is TGTGCCAGCAGCTTAAATGGCGGGAGGACCGGGGAGCTGTTTTTT. This encodes CASSLNGGRTGELFF.

The chain recombines TRBV28 with TRBJ2-1; 10 bases are shared with TRBD2. V was clipped by 6 bases and J by 6 bases; unmatched bases: 8. There are 15 residues in the CDR3. Germline V gives CDR1 MDHEN, CDR2 SYDVKM. The CDR3 is CASSYYGTSANEQFF. The CDR3 DNA is TGTGCCAGCAGCTATTACGGGACTAGCGCCAATGAGCAGTTCTTC.

The rearrangement joins TRBV19 to TRBJ1-2; D is perhaps TRBD1 (6 bases). V was shortened by 5 bases and J by 7 bases, with 17 bases between the two germline ends. Germline assignment: CDR1 LNHDA and CDR2 SQIVND (reference sequence). This CDR3 contains 14 residues. Here the CDR3 reads CASSHGQNGGGYTF. CDR3 nucleotides: TGTGCCAGTAGTCACGGACAGAACGGTGGTGGCTACACCTTC.

V gene TRBV19 combines with J gene TRBJ1-1; TRBD1 agrees at 7 bases. The CDR3 is 15 amino acids. CDR1 is LNHDA and CDR2 is SQIVND in the germline V gene (reference sequence). V shed 5 bases and J 1 base; nucleotides not matched to a gene: 7. The CDR3 DNA is TGTGCCAGTAGTTATCCGAGACAGGGGAACACTGAAGCTTTCTTT. Encoded protein: CASSYPRQGNTEAFF.

The V and J genes are TRBV29-1 and TRBJ1-2; D is uncertain. V was shortened by 3 bases and J by 0 bases, with 17 bases between the two germline ends. Germline CDR1 reads SQVTM; CDR2 reads ANQGSEA. CDR3 length: 16 residues. The CDR3 protein is CSVEGPTETSNYGYTF. The CDR3 coding sequence is TGCAGCGTTGAGGGTCCGACGGAGACTTCTAACTATGGCTACACCTTC.

The chain recombines TRBV6-6 with TRBJ2-7; the D gene is possibly TRBD2 (6 bases). The CDR3 runs to 13 residues. The V gene's germline CDR1 is MNHNY and CDR2 SVGAGI (reference sequence). Trimming cost V 6 bases and J 4 bases, with 13 bases left between them. In DNA form, the CDR3 reads TGTGCCAGCAGCGGGACTCCTGATTACGAGCAGTACTTC. Translation: CASSGTPDYEQYF.

The table lists this clone with a few counts. The chain couples TRBV10-3 to TRBJ1-2, with 10 bases aligning to TRBD1. V dropped 0 bases and J dropped 8; count of bases not matched to a gene: 6. Looked up from germline, CDR1 is ENHRY and CDR2 is SYGVKD. This CDR3 region has 15 residues. In nucleotides, the CDR3 is TGTGCCATCAGTGAGTCTGGACAGGGGGTTGGCGGCTACACCTTC. It translates to CAISESGQGVGGYTF.

This chain uses TRBV28 with TRBJ1-2; maybe TRBD1 (5 bases). The CDR3 has 12 amino acids. Germline values: CDR1 MDHEN, CDR2 SYDVKM. Trimming removed 4 bases from V and 7 bases from J, with 10 bases in between. Here the CDR3 reads CASSSGTVGYTF. The CDR3 DNA sequence: TGTGCCAGCAGTTCGGGGACTGTTGGCTACACCTTC.

The chain couples TRBV4-3 to TRBJ1-4, with unresolved D. Looked up from germline, CDR1 is LGHNA and CDR2 is YSLEER. This CDR3 has 17 residues. Trimming left V 3 bases short and J 2 bases short, with 16 bases between. CDR3 DNA: TGCGCCAGCAGCCACTCCTCGGGGTTCTGGACTAATGAAAAACTGTTTTTT. It specifies CASSHSSGFWTNEKLFF.

This clone was seen just once. V and J are TRBV9 and TRBJ2-1; TRBD1 matches 11 bases. In germline, CDR1 is SGDLS, CDR2 YYNGEE. V lost 4 bases, J lost 8 bases, and 8 bases stayed unmatched. The CDR3 covers 15 residues. The CDR3 DNA follows: TGTGCCAGCAGCCCCCGGACAGGGGGCGTCGATGAGCAGTTCTTC. Protein sequence: CASSPRTGGVDEQFF.

V and J are TRBV19 and TRBJ1-6, with D perhaps matching TRBD1 (5 bases). The CDR3 is 14 amino acids. Per the germline V gene, CDR1 is LNHDA and CDR2 is SQIVND (reference sequence). V was trimmed by 3 bases and J by 4 bases, leaving 7 bases between them. For the CDR3, the DNA is TGTGCCAGTAGTATTCGACAGTATAATTCACCCCTCCACTTT. Translation: CASSIRQYNSPLHF. Together with reference TRBV19 and TRBJ1-6, the CDR3 gives the full variable domain: DGGITQSPKYLFRKEGQNVTLSCEQNLNHDAMYWYRQDPGQGLRLIYYSQIVNDFQKGDIAEGYSVSREKKESFPLTVTSAQKNPTAFYLCASSIRQYNSPLHFGNGTRLTVT.